This T cell receptor beta chain was observed in a study of blood T cell repertoires in COVID-19 (dated by TCRdb to between 2020 and 2021). Describing the broader study: Collaborator samples came from the United States, Italy and Spain and covered acute and convalescent phases of COVID-19. The repertoires were made available in a free public database intended to serve as a resource for research on the immune response to SARS-CoV-2. The material from the prospective study consisted of cDNA or gDNA derived from T cells, B-cell-depleted T cells, or PBMCs. The samples were drawn from the first 160 participants of the ongoing ImmuneRACE study and from some 1,300 subjects provided by 6 global collaborators. A de-identified subject ID, COVID-19 status, age in years and sex were almost always included in the sample metadata. HLA class I and class II types, where available, came from metadata supplied by the sample provider rather than from assay-based typing. Deeply sampled blood TCRbeta repertoires from subjects exposed to, actively infected with, or recovered from COVID-19 were included in the dataset.

Results the study describes overall, beyond this receptor: The quantity of clinical and demographic metadata differed by source and by participant and was supplied without curation.

Points on this clone: This receptor's antigen is unknown. No base quality information exists; no much larger clone differs at one position.

TCRbeta CDR3 regions were amplified from genomic DNA by means of the immunoSEQ Assay, a bias-controlled multiplex PCR. As for how the authors treated the data: Within the assay, amplification of reference gene primers was used to estimate how many nucleated cells each sample contained. To quantify the absolute abundance of each unique TCRbeta CDR3 rearrangement, sequence reads were collapsed and filtered. For each sample, productive Simpson clonality was calculated as the square root of Simpson's diversity index over productive rearrangements. TCRdb obtained this table from immuneACCESS and retained in-frame rearrangements with V and J assigned. These tables miss some clones; where compared with another copy, unresolved V genes account for less than half of the shortfall, and the remainder is unexplained. For V, J and clone size, that table is used; D and trimming come from the DNA. This sample comprises some 99,000 clones, over 70% of them detected only once. Jointly, the top ten make up around a tenth of the sample.

Each collaborating institution followed its own protocols to collect whole blood in K2EDTA tubes. For TCRbeta analysis, collaborators shipped samples as frozen whole blood, isolated PBMCs, or DNA extracted from either of those sample types. Source material: peripheral blood. This receptor was identified in a woman of 80 years or more with acute or convalescent COVID-19.

This receptor has the CDR3 CSVASEYGYTF. The DNA sequence is given as TGCAGCGTTGCCAGCGAGTATGGCTACACCTTC. Recombination linked TRBV29-1 to TRBJ1-2; confidence is insufficient to name the D gene. Reading from cysteine to phenylalanine, the CDR3 counts 11 amino acids. The kept DNA is CDR3 alone, 33 bases in frame from the first base. V and J lose 4 bases and 5 bases, and a span of 8 bases separates them. Reading the germline V gene gives CDR1 SQVTM and CDR2 ANQGSEA.